This TCR beta chain was profiled in a study of blood T cells in healthy people across ages. Study information: Per two T cells, template switching captured roughly one barcoded beta molecule. Study observations and caveats: Investigators treated diversity estimates from one million T cells as underestimates. The long-lived group displayed more naive CD4+ cells, plus higher diversity, than the aged donors did. Diversity of TCR beta per million T cells declined in a roughly linear way with age.

A second PCR of about 7 to 12 cycles used a sample-barcoded 5' primer and a J-beta primer mix. From the 5' RACE reads, TCRdb called clonotypes with MiXCR, one entry per CDR3 protein. Among roughly 2 million distinct CDR3 sequences listed, around 50% were seen once. The CDR3 extends over 14 amino acids. Trimming shortened V by 0 bases and J by 9 bases, and 12 bases separated the two germline ends. The germline CDR1 and CDR2 sequences are SNHLY and FYNNEI. On this clonotype: Its target is unknown.

Input material: blood. The receptor's source is a woman between 35 and 50 years old in good health. J is TRBJ2-1 and V is TRBV2; D not certain. The CDR3 protein is CASSEALRVSEQFF. The CDR3 DNA follows: TGTGCCAGCAGTGAAGCGCTTCGGGTCAGTGAGCAGTTCTTC.